A selection of T cell receptor beta chains follows, all from one sample in a study of T cell responses to AZD1222 COVID-19 vaccine. Clones were read by immunoSEQ multiplex PCR, and TCRdb kept only the in-frame ones, dropping some. This table has roughly 50,000 clones, more than 80% appearing once. The sequenced sample was peripheral blood, obtained 28 days after the second AZD1222 dose. All receptors come from an adult who received the AZD1222 COVID-19 vaccine. Each CDR3 is given with its conserved first and last residue. The D gene is left open where the match is weak. Rows give clone size only sometimes, using once, few, many, or a class for an expanded clone.

-,TRBD1,TRBV7-8,TRBJ1-1,CASSTLTGMVTEAFF,TGTGCCAGCAGCACTCTGACAGGGATGGTTACTGAAGCTTTCTTT
-,TRBD2,TRBV10-1,TRBJ2-7,CASSTGTSGTYEQYF,TGCGCCAGCAGCACCGGGACTAGCGGGACCTACGAGCAGTACTTC
once,-,TRBV18,TRBJ2-5,CASEQGLKETQYF,TGTGCCAGCGAACAGGGACTGAAAGAGACCCAGTACTTC
-,-,TRBV4-2,TRBJ1-4,CASSPRGATNEKLFF,TGTGCCAGCAGCCCGAGAGGCGCAACTAATGAAAAACTGTTTTTT
-,-,TRBV4-1,TRBJ1-2,CASSQALSEVWAGGYTF,TGCGCCAGCAGCCAAGCCCTAAGCGAGGTCTGGGCAGGTGGCTACACCTTC
-,-,TRBV15,TRBJ2-6,CATSRAISGANVLTF,TGTGCCACCAGCAGAGCGATCTCTGGGGCCAACGTCCTGACTTTC
-,TRBD1,TRBV5-1,TRBJ2-7,CASSLEIRDRGYEQYF,TGCGCCAGCAGCTTGGAGATTCGGGACAGGGGCTACGAGCAGTACTTC
-,-,TRBV29-1,TRBJ2-1,CSVPKVRMYLYNEQFF,TGCAGCGTTCCCAAGGTGCGGATGTACCTCTACAATGAGCAGTTCTTC
-,TRBD2,TRBV7-2,TRBJ2-7,CASSPGLAGTYEQYF,TGTGCCAGCAGCCCCGGTCTAGCGGGGACCTACGAGCAGTACTTC
-,-,TRBV27,TRBJ2-2,CASSISRDIDTGELFF,TGTGCCAGCAGTATCTCAAGGGACATTGATACCGGGGAGCTGTTTTTT
-,-,TRBV24-1,TRBJ1-2,CATNDGIHGYTF,TGTGCCACCAATGACGGGATCCATGGCTACACCTTC
-,TRBD1,TRBV6-2/TRBV6-3,TRBJ1-1,CASSTADRGNTEAFF,TGTGCCAGCAGTACCGCGGACAGGGGTAACACTGAAGCTTTCTTT
-,TRBD1,TRBV19,TRBJ2-7,CASSQTGELRWQYF,TGTGCCAGTAGCCAAACAGGGGAACTACGATGGCAGTACTTC
-,-,TRBV5-1,TRBJ1-2,CASSLGREGYGYTF,TGCGCCAGCAGCTTAGGCAGGGAGGGCTATGGCTACACCTTC
-,-,TRBV18,TRBJ2-7,CASSPRPLYEQYF,TGTGCCAGCTCACCCCGACCACTCTACGAGCAGTACTTC
-,TRBD1,TRBV18,TRBJ1-2,CASSPRDRTNYGYTF,TGTGCCAGCTCACCCCGGGACAGAACTAACTATGGCTACACCTTC
-,-,TRBV30,TRBJ1-4,CAPNRARNEKLFF,TGTGCCCCCAACAGGGCCCGGAATGAAAAACTGTTTTTT
-,TRBD2,TRBV7-9,TRBJ2-5,CASSPRSSGNQETQYF,TGTGCCAGCAGCCCCCGATCTAGCGGGAATCAAGAGACCCAGTACTTC
-,-,TRBV7-9,TRBJ2-7,CASSSRRTEIYEQYF,TGTGCCAGCAGCTCCCGCAGGACAGAAATCTACGAGCAGTACTTC
few,-,TRBV5-5,TRBJ1-1,CASSLAGRDTEAFF,TGTGCCAGCAGCTTGGCAGGGAGGGACACTGAAGCTTTCTTT
-,-,TRBV27,TRBJ2-1,CASSTTVNNEQFF,TGTGCCAGCAGTACAACCGTTAACAATGAGCAGTTCTTC
-,TRBD2,TRBV29-1,TRBJ2-7,CSAGTSGRPSYEQYF,TGCAGCGCCGGGACTAGCGGGAGACCCAGCTACGAGCAGTACTTC
-,-,TRBV23-1,TRBJ2-3,CAIYDKASTDTQYF,TGCGCCATTTACGACAAAGCTAGCACAGATACGCAGTATTTT
-,TRBD1,TRBV7-9,TRBJ2-7,CASSSRGGTGGYEQYF,TGTGCCAGCAGCTCTAGAGGAGGAACAGGGGGCTACGAGCAGTACTTC
-,-,TRBV5-4,TRBJ2-1,CASSLGPEGYNEQFF,TGTGCCAGCAGCTTGGGACCAGAGGGCTACAATGAGCAGTTCTTC
-,-,TRBV7-9,TRBJ2-5,CACSTGRQETQYF,TGTGCCTGTTCGACAGGACGGCAAGAGACCCAGTACTTC
-,-,TRBV24-1,TRBJ1-2,CATGPGSGDGYTF,TGTGCCACCGGACCGGGTAGCGGGGATGGCTACACCTTC
-,-,TRBV3-1/TRBV3-2,TRBJ2-5,CASSHASETQYF,TGTGCCAGCAGCCACGCATCAGAGACCCAGTACTTC
-,TRBD1,TRBV7-9,TRBJ1-1,CASSPRDRVNTEAFF,TGTGCCAGCAGCCCCCGGGACAGAGTGAACACTGAAGCTTTCTTT
-,TRBD1,TRBV5-4,TRBJ2-1,CASRLDRGSYNEQFF,TGTGCCAGCAGATTGGACAGGGGGTCCTACAATGAGCAGTTCTTC
-,-,TRBV7-3,TRBJ2-5,CASSLSGRGETQYF,TGTGCCAGCAGCTTATCCGGCAGGGGAGAGACCCAGTACTTC
-,TRBD2,TRBV5-1,TRBJ2-7,CASSQTMLGTSDEQYF,TGCGCCAGCAGCCAAACGATGCTCGGGACTAGCGACGAGCAGTACTTC
-,-,TRBV27,TRBJ2-7,CASSSGYEQYF,TGTGCCAGCAGCTCTGGATACGAGCAGTACTTC
-,TRBD1,TRBV24-1,TRBJ2-3,CATSERNRGSTQYF,TGTGCCACCAGTGAGCGGAACAGGGGATCAACGCAGTATTTT
-,-,TRBV28,TRBJ2-4,CASRDSGLAKNIQYF,TGTGCCAGCAGAGATTCGGGCTTAGCCAAAAACATTCAGTACTTC
few,-,TRBV24-1,TRBJ2-7,CATSESKGAVPYEQYF,TGTGCCACCAGTGAATCTAAAGGGGCCGTACCCTACGAGCAGTACTTC
-,-,TRBV11-1,TRBJ2-3,CASSVSDGADTQYF,TGTGCCAGCAGCGTTAGCGATGGCGCAGATACGCAGTATTTT
-,-,TRBV11-2,TRBJ2-1,CASSLLGGNYNEQFF,TGTGCCAGCAGCTTGTTAGGGGGAAACTACAATGAGCAGTTCTTC
-,-,TRBV30,TRBJ1-5,CAWSPRGQPQHF,TGTGCCTGGAGTCCTCGGGGTCAGCCCCAGCATTTT
-,TRBD1,TRBV10-3,TRBJ2-7,CAISVSGGASDEQYF,TGTGCCATCAGTGTCTCAGGGGGCGCGTCGGACGAGCAGTACTTC
-,-,TRBV30,TRBJ1-5,CAWSEGGVNQPQHF,TGTGCCTGGAGTGAGGGGGGGGTCAATCAGCCCCAGCATTTT
-,-,TRBV12-1,TRBJ2-7,CASSAPLAGVREQYF,TGTGCCAGCAGCGCTCCTCTAGCGGGAGTCCGGGAGCAGTACTTC
-,-,TRBV6-5,TRBJ1-1,CASESGGNTEAFF,TGTGCCAGTGAAAGTGGGGGAAACACTGAAGCTTTCTTT